Listed below are T cell receptor beta chains from one sample, sequenced in a study of control samples from healthy donors and cancer patients. Assay: immunoSEQ multiplex PCR; the TCRdb copy retains only in-frame clones and omits some. Of around 110,000 clones listed, 85% to 95% are singletons. The sample was blood. These receptors were obtained from a man younger than 45 in good health. The CDR3 runs from the conserved cysteine through the conserved F or W. The D gene is left open where the match is weak. Expanded clones are given a class, and other clones once, few, many or no size at all.

D: TRBD2
size: -
V: TRBV9
J: TRBJ2-3
DNA: TGTGCCAGCAGCGTAGGGGGAGCGGGGGGCCCCGCGGATACGCAGTATTTT
CDR3: CASSVGGAGGPADTQYF

D: TRBD1
size: -
V: TRBV2
J: TRBJ1-1
DNA: TGTGCCATCACCGACAGGGAAGATACTGAAGCTTTCTTT
CDR3: CAITDREDTEAFF

D: -
size: few
V: TRBV4-1
J: TRBJ1-6
DNA: TGCGCCAGCAGCCAAGATGGGCAGTTTAATTCACCCCTCCACTTT
CDR3: CASSQDGQFNSPLHF

D: -
size: -
V: TRBV5-6
J: TRBJ2-3
DNA: TGTGCCAGCAGCCCCCGGACGGGTTCACTGTACACAGATACGCAGTATTTT
CDR3: CASSPRTGSLYTDTQYF

D: -
size: -
V: TRBV2
J: TRBJ2-5
DNA: TGTGCCAGCAGTGAAAGGGACTTAGCAATGGAGACCCAGTACTTC
CDR3: CASSERDLAMETQYF

D: -
size: -
V: TRBV10-1
J: TRBJ1-5
DNA: TGCGCCAGCAGCCCCCCCCACGACATCAATCAGCCCCAGCATTTT
CDR3: CASSPPHDINQPQHF

D: -
size: once
V: TRBV6-5
J: TRBJ2-3
DNA: TGTGCCAGCCCAGGCCGGGGCACAGATACGCAGTATTTT
CDR3: CASPGRGTDTQYF

D: -
size: -
V: TRBV18
J: TRBJ2-3
DNA: TGTGCCAGCTCACCCTACATCTACGGGACTTCCCGTGCTAGCACAGATACGCAGTATTTT
CDR3: CASSPYIYGTSRASTDTQYF

D: -
size: -
V: TRBV11-2
J: TRBJ2-3
DNA: TGTGCCAGCAGCTTAGGTGGTCTCACAGATACGCAGTATTTT
CDR3: CASSLGGLTDTQYF

D: -
size: -
V: TRBV15
J: TRBJ1-5
DNA: TGTGCCACCAGCAGAGATCGGGCCTTACAGCCCCAGCATTTT
CDR3: CATSRDRALQPQHF

D: -
size: once
V: TRBV7-3
J: TRBJ1-6
DNA: TGTGCCAGCAGCTTAACGGTGAATTCACCCCTCCACTTT
CDR3: CASSLTVNSPLHF

D: -
size: once
V: TRBV11-3
J: TRBJ1-1
DNA: TGTGCCAGCAGCTTAGGGGGGGCAGCGGCTTTCTTT
CDR3: CASSLGGAAAFF

D: -
size: -
V: TRBV10-1
J: TRBJ1-1
DNA: TGCGCCAGCAGCTTTGGGGGGGGCACTGAAGCTTTCTTT
CDR3: CASSFGGGTEAFF

D: TRBD1
size: -
V: TRBV24-1
J: TRBJ2-1
DNA: TGTGCCACCAGTGATTTGGGAGACAGGGGGGGCTCCTACAATGAGCAGTTCTTC
CDR3: CATSDLGDRGGSYNEQFF

D: TRBD1
size: -
V: TRBV28
J: TRBJ1-2
DNA: TGTGCCAGCAGTCTCGCGCCCGGGACAGGGTTTTATGGCTACACCTTC
CDR3: CASSLAPGTGFYGYTF

D: -
size: -
V: TRBV6-7
J: TRBJ1-1
DNA: TGTGCCAGCAGTTACGGGAACACGACAGCGACCTATGAAGCTTTCTTT
CDR3: CASSYGNTTATYEAFF

D: TRBD1
size: -
V: TRBV18
J: TRBJ1-1
DNA: TGTGCCAGCTCACCACCGGACAGGAATTGGGCTTTCTTT
CDR3: CASSPPDRNWAFF